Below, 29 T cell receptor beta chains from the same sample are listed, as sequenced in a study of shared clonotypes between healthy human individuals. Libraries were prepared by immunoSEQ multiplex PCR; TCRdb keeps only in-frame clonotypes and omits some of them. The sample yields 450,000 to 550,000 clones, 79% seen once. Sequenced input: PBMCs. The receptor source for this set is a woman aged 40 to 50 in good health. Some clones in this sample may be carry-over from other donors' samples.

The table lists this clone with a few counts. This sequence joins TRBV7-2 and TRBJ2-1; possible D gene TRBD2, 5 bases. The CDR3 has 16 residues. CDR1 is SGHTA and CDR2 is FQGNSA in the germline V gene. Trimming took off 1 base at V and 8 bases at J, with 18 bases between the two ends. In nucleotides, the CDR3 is TGTGCCAGCAGCTTAGAGGGCGGGCTCGGGAAGCATGAGCAGTTCTTC. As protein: CASSLEGGLGKHEQFF.

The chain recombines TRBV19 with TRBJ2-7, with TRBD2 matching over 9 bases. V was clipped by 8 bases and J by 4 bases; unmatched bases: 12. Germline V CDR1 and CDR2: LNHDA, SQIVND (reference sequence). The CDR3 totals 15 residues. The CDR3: CASANRLAGIYEQYF. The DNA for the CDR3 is TGTGCCAGTGCCAATAGGCTAGCGGGGATATACGAGCAGTACTTC.

The CDR3 protein is CATSRDYQGSEKLFF. Here the CDR3 DNA reads TGTGCCACCAGCAGAGACTACCAGGGGAGTGAAAAACTGTTTTTT. The chain links TRBV15 to TRBJ1-4, with a possible D match to TRBD1 (6 bases). With 0 bases removed from V and 7 bases from J, the gap between germline ends came to 12 bases. Germline CDR1 LNHNV, CDR2 YYDKDF (reference sequence). The CDR3 contains 15 residues.

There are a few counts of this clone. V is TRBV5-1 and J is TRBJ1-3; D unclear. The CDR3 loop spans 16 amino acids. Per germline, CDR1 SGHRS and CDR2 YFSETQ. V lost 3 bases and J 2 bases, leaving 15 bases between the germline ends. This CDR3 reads CASSSGSLPPGNTIYF. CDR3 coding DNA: TGCGCCAGCAGCTCTGGAAGCCTACCGCCTGGAAACACCATATATTTT. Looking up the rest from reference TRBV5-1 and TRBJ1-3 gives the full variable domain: KAGVTQTPRYLIKTRGQQVTLSCSPISGHRSVSWYQQTPGQGLQFLFEYFSETQRNKGNFPGRFSGRQFSNSRSEMNVSTLELGDSALYLCASSSGSLPPGNTIYFGEGSWLTVV.

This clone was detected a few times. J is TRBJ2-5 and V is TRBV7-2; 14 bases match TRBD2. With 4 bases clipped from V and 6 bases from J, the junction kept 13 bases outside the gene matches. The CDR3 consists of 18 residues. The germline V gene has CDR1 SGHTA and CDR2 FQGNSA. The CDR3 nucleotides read TGTGCCAGCAGCTCTGAGGGACTAGCGGGAGACTTTGGAAAGACCCAGTACTTC. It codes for CASSSEGLAGDFGKTQYF.

CDR3 sequence reads: CAWSPGGGGYTF. The CDR3 coding sequence is TGTGCCTGGAGTCCCGGGGGGGGCGGCTACACCTTC. The J gene is TRBJ1-2, the V gene TRBV30, with D possibly matching TRBD1 (6 bases). V lost 2 bases to trimming and J lost 8 bases, with 12 bases between them. This CDR3 has 12 residues. CDR1 is GTSNPN and CDR2 is SVGIG in the germline V gene (reference sequence).

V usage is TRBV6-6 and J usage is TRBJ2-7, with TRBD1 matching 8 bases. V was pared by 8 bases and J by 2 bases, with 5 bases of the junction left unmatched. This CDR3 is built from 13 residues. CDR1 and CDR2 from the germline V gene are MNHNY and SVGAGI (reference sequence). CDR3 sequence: CASRRGQAYEQYF. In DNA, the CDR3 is TGTGCCAGCCGACGGGGACAGGCCTACGAGCAGTACTTC.

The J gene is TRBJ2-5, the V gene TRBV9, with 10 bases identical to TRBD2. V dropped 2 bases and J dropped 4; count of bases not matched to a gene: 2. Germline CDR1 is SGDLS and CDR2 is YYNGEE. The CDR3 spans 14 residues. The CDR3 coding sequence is TGTGCCAGCAGCGTCGCTAGCGGGAGAGAGACCCAGTACTTC. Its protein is CASSVASGRETQYF.

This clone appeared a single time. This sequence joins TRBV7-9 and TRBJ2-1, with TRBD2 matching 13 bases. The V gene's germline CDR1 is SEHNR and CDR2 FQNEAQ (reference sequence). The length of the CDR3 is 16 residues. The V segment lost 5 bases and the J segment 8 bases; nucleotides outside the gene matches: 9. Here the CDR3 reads CASSPGLAGRIHEQFF. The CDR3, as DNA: TGTGCCAGCAGCCCGGGACTAGCGGGGAGGATTCATGAGCAGTTCTTC.

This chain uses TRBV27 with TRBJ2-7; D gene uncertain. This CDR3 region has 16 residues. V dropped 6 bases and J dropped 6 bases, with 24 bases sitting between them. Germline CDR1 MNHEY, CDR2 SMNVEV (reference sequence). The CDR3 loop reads CASRVLAALGRVEQYF. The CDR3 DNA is TGTGCCAGCAGAGTTCTGGCGGCCCTGGGTCGGGTCGAGCAGTACTTC.

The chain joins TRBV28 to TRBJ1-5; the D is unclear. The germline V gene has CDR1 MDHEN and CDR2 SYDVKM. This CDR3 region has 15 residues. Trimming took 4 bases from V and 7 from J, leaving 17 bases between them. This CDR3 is CASSSAGSSIQPQHF. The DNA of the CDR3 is TGTGCCAGCAGTTCAGCCGGGTCCAGTATACAGCCCCAGCATTTT.

The CDR3 reads CSVAGGSLGNEQFF. For the CDR3, the DNA is TGCAGCGTGGCTGGCGGGAGCCTGGGCAATGAGCAGTTCTTC. This sequence joins TRBV29-1 and TRBJ2-1, with 7 positions matching TRBD2. The CDR3 consists of 14 residues. Germline CDR1 SQVTM, CDR2 ANQGSEA. The trim removed 6 bases at V and 6 bases at J, leaving 11 bases unmatched.

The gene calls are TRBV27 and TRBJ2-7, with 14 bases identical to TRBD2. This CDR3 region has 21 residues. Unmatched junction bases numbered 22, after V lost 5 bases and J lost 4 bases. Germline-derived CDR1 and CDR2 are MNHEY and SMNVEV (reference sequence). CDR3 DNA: TGTGCCAGCAGTCCCCGCCCCCCCGGGACTAGCGGGAGAGGGATGACGTACGAGCAGTACTTC. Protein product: CASSPRPPGTSGRGMTYEQYF.

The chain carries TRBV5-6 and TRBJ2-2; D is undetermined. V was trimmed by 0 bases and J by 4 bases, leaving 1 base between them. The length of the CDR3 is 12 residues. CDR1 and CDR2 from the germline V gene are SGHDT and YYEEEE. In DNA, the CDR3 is TGTGCCAGCAGCTTGGCCACCGGGGAGCTGTTTTTT. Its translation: CASSLATGELFF.

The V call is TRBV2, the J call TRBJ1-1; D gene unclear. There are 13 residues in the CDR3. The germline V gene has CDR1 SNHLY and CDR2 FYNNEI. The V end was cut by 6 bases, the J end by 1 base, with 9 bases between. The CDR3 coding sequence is TGTGCCAGCAGCGCTTTGGAGAACACTGAAGCTTTCTTT. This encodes CASSALENTEAFF.

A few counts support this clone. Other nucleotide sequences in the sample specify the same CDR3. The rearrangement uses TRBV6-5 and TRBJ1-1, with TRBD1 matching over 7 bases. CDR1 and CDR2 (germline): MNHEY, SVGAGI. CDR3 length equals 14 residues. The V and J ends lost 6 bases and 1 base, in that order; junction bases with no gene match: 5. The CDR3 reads CASRRTGRNTEAFF. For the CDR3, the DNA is TGTGCCAGCAGGAGGACAGGCCGGAACACTGAAGCTTTCTTT.

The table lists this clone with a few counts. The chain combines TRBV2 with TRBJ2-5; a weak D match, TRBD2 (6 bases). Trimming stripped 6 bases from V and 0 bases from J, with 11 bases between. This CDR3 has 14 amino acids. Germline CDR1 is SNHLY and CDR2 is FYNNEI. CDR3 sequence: CASRGTANQETQYF. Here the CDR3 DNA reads TGTGCCAGCAGGGGGACTGCTAACCAAGAGACCCAGTACTTC.

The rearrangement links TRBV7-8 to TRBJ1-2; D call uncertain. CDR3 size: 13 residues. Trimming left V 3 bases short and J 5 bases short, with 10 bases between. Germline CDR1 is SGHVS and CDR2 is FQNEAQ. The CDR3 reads CASSFLDGYGYTF. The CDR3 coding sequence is TGTGCCAGCAGCTTTTTAGACGGATATGGCTACACCTTC.

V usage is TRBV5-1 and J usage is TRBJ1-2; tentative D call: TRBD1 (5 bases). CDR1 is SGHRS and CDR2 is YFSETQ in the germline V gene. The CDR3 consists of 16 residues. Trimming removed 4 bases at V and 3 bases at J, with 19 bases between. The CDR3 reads CASSPFRDPLHYGYTF. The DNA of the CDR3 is TGCGCCAGCAGCCCCTTCCGGGACCCCCTGCACTATGGCTACACCTTC.

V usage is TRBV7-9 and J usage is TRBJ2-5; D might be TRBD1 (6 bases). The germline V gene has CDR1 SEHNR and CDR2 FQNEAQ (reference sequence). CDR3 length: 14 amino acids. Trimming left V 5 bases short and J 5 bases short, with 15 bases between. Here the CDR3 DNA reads TGTGCCAGCAGCCGCCTCACAGGGCTCGAGACCCAGTACTTC. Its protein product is CASSRLTGLETQYF.

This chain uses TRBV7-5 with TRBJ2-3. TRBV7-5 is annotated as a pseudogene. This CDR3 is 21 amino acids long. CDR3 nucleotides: TGTGTCAGAAGCTTGGGACTTGAGGCATGCTTTAGGAGGACAGACACAGATACGCAGTATTTT. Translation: CVRSLGLEACFRRTDTDTQYF.

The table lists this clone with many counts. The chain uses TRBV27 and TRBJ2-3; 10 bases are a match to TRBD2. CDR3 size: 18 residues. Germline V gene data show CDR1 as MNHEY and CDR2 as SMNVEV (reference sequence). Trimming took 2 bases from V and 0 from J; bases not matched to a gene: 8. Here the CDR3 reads CASSLKAGLAVSTDTQYF. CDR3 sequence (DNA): TGTGCCAGCAGTTTAAAGGCCGGACTAGCGGTTAGCACAGATACGCAGTATTTT.

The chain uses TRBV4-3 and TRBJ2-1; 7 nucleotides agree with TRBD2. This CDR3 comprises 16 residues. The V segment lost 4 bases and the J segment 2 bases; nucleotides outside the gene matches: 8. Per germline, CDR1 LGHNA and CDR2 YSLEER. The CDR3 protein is CASSPSFGRTYNEQFF. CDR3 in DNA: TGCGCCAGCAGCCCATCCTTCGGGAGGACCTACAATGAGCAGTTCTTC.

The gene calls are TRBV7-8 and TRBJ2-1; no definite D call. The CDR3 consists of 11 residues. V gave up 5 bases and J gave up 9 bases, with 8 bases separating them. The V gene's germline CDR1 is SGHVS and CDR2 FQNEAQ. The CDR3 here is CASSRRGEQFF. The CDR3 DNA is TGTGCCAGCAGCCGACGCGGTGAGCAGTTCTTC.

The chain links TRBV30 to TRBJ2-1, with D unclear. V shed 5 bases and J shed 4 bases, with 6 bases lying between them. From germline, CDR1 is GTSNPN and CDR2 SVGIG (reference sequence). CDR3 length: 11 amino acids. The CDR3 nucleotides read TGTGCCTGGGGCAATTACAATGAGCAGTTCTTC. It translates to CAWGNYNEQFF.

The CDR3 sequence: CASSLDAGTGANVLTF. The CDR3 region has the DNA TGTGCCAGCAGCTTAGACGCAGGCACTGGGGCCAACGTCCTGACTTTC. The chain carries TRBV7-2 and TRBJ2-6; no definite D call. V lost 1 base and J 2 bases, leaving 9 bases between the germline ends. This CDR3 has 16 amino acids. Per the germline V gene, CDR1 is SGHTA and CDR2 is FQGNSA.

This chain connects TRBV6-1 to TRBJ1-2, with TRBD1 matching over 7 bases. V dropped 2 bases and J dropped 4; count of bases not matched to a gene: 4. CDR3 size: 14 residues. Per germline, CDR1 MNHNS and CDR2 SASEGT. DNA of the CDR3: TGTGCCAGCAGTGAAATCACAGGGGCCTATGGCTACACCTTC. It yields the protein CASSEITGAYGYTF.

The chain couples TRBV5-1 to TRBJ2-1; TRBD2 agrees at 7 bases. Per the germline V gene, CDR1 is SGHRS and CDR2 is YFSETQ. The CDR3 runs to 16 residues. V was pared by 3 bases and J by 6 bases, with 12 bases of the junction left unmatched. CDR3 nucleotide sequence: TGCGCCAGCAGCTCGAGGACTAGGGCCCCGTTCAATGAGCAGTTCTTC. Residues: CASSSRTRAPFNEQFF.

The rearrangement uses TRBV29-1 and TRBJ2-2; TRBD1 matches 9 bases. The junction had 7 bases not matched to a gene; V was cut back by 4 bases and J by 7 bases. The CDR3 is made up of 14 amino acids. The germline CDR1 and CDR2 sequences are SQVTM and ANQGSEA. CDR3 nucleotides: TGCAGCGTTGTAGGACAGGGGTATGGCGGGGAGCTGTTTTTT. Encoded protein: CSVVGQGYGGELFF.